This is a list of T cell receptor beta chains from one sample in a study of CD8+ T cells in alopecia areata. The assay was immunoSEQ multiplex PCR, and TCRdb's table has in-frame clones only and misses some. The sample lists approximately 200,000 clones; 45% to 65% were seen once. The specimen was CD4+ T cells sorted from blood, collected at week 4, from a patient treated with tofacitinib. The receptors stem from a human donor with alopecia areata. Each CDR3 is given with its conserved first and last residue. The order of the fields is V gene, J gene, D gene, clone size, CDR3 DNA, CDR3 protein. D genes are given only for firm matches. Clone size appears in some rows only: once, few, many, or a class for an expanded clone.

TRBV30	TRBJ2-3	TRBD2	.	TGTGCCTGGAGTGCCGGGGGAACTCCGGGAGGTCCCCTAGATACGCAGTATTTT	CAWSAGGTPGGPLDTQYF
TRBV29-1	TRBJ2-5	.	.	TGCAGCGTGCGCCAACTAGCCGCGACCCAGTACTTC	CSVRQLAATQYF
TRBV29-1	TRBJ2-1	TRBD2	.	TGCAGCGCCTCGGCTAGCGGGATAGGCGGTGAGCAGTTCTTC	CSASASGIGGEQFF
TRBV27	TRBJ2-7	TRBD1	.	TGTGCCAGCAGTCCTCAGGGTAGGACAGGGCTCTACGAGCAGTACTTC	CASSPQGRTGLYEQYF
TRBV29-1	TRBJ2-3	.	few	TGCAGCGTTGATGCAACAGCCAGAAGCACAGATACGCAGTATTTT	CSVDATARSTDTQYF
TRBV4-1	TRBJ2-6	.	.	TGCGCCAGCAGCCAGACCGGGGTTGGGGCCAACGTCCTGACTTTC	CASSQTGVGANVLTF
TRBV7-9	TRBJ2-6	.	.	TGTGCCAGCAGCTACCCAGCGTCTGGGGCCAACGTCCTGACTTTC	CASSYPASGANVLTF
TRBV4-1	TRBJ1-5	.	.	TGCGCCAGCAGCCAAGAAGCGCGGCAGCCCCAGCATTTT	CASSQEARQPQHF
TRBV30	TRBJ1-2	.	few	TGTGCCTGGAGGAGTAACTATGGCTACACCTTC	CAWRSNYGYTF
TRBV5-1	TRBJ1-5	.	once	TGCGCCAGCAGCTTGGGGGGCGATAGCAATCAGCCCCAGCATTTT	CASSLGGDSNQPQHF
TRBV29-1	TRBJ2-2	.	.	TGCAGCGTCGCCTTCACCGGGGAGCTGTTTTTT	CSVAFTGELFF
TRBV4-2	TRBJ2-7	.	.	TGTGCCAGCAGCCAGGGATCCTACGAGCAGTACTTC	CASSQGSYEQYF
TRBV7-2	TRBJ2-4	TRBD2	few	TGTGCCAGCAGCTTAGTGGGTAGCGGGACGCCGATTCAGTACTTC	CASSLVGSGTPIQYF
TRBV25-1	TRBJ1-5	.	.	TGTGCCAGCAGTGGTCAGGGGCCCGATCAGCCCCAGCATTTT	CASSGQGPDQPQHF
TRBV4-3	TRBJ2-7	TRBD1	once	TGCGCCAGCAGCCCACAAGGGGGCCACGAGCAGTACTTC	CASSPQGGHEQYF
TRBV7-2	TRBJ1-5	.	few	TGTGCCAGCAGCGCCGGAGGGGGGGGCAATCAGCCCCAGCATTTT	CASSAGGGGNQPQHF
TRBV20-1	TRBJ2-1	.	few	TGCAGTATACCGGATCCTGAGCAGTTCTTC	CSIPDPEQFF
TRBV27	TRBJ2-5	.	.	TGTGCCAGCAGAGAGGAGACCCAGTACTTC	CASREETQYF
TRBV9	TRBJ2-1	TRBD2	few	TGTGCCAGCAGCGTATCGACTAGCGGGCCGCACAATGAGCAGTTCTTC	CASSVSTSGPHNEQFF
TRBV10-3	TRBJ2-5	.	.	TGTGCCACGCAAGGACAGATCCAAGAGACCCAGTACTTC	CATQGQIQETQYF
TRBV30	TRBJ1-1	.	once	TGTGCCTGGAGTGTAGTGGACACTGAAGCTTTCTTT	CAWSVVDTEAFF
TRBV7-3	TRBJ2-6	.	once	TGTGCCAGCAGCTTGAGTTCAGTGGGTGGGGCCAACGTCCTGACTTTC	CASSLSSVGGANVLTF
TRBV27	TRBJ2-3	.	many	TGTGCCAGTTCCCACAGCCGCCGCCGGGATACGCAGTATTTT	CASSHSRRRDTQYF
TRBV5-6	TRBJ2-5	.	.	TGTGCCAGCAGCGTCGAAGAGACCCAGTACTTC	CASSVEETQYF
TRBV4-3	TRBJ2-7	TRBD2	.	TGCGCCAGCAGCCAAGATCTTGGGGCTAGCGGGAGGTCCTACGAGCAGTACTTC	CASSQDLGASGRSYEQYF
TRBV18	TRBJ2-7	.	.	TGTGCCAGCTCACCCTTGGACGTGGACGAGCAGTACTTC	CASSPLDVDEQYF
TRBV15	TRBJ1-2	.	.	TGTGCCACCAGCAGAGTGTTACAGGGCAACTATGGCTACACCTTC	CATSRVLQGNYGYTF
TRBV30	TRBJ1-2	.	.	TGTGCCTGGAGTCGAACTTCCTTCTATGGCTACACCTTC	CAWSRTSFYGYTF
TRBV10-3	TRBJ2-5	.	.	TGTGCCATCGGGTTAAATGGGCAGCGAGAGACCCAGTACTTC	CAIGLNGQRETQYF
TRBV5-1	TRBJ2-7	.	few	TGCGCCAGCAGCTTGGATAGGGCTTTCTACGAGCAGTACTTC	CASSLDRAFYEQYF
TRBV29-1	TRBJ1-5	.	.	TGCAGCGTTGAAGTTGGCGGCCATCAGCCCCAGCATTTT	CSVEVGGHQPQHF
TRBV5-1	TRBJ2-3	TRBD2	.	TGCGCCAGCAGCTTGCTAAGCGGGGGGACTAGCACAGATACGCAGTATTTT	CASSLLSGGTSTDTQYF
TRBV6-6	TRBJ2-5	TRBD2	few	TGTGCCACCTTAGGTAGCGGGACGAATCAAGAGACCCAGTACTTC	CATLGSGTNQETQYF
TRBV29-1	TRBJ2-5	.	.	TGCAGCGCCGCCCCCAGGGCCGGGGAGACCCAGTACTTC	CSAAPRAGETQYF
TRBV6-5	TRBJ2-7	.	.	TGTGCCAGCACCGATCCTAGCTTCCCCTACGAGCAGTACTTC	CASTDPSFPYEQYF
TRBV30	TRBJ1-1	.	.	TGTGCCTGGAGTTCAGGGGACACTGAAGCTTTCTTT	CAWSSGDTEAFF
TRBV29-1	TRBJ1-1	TRBD1	.	TGCAGCGTTGATGGGACAGGAAATACCGAAGCTTTCTTT	CSVDGTGNTEAFF
TRBV30	TRBJ2-7	.	.	TGTGCCTGGAGTGCGGACAGAACCTACGAGCAGTACTTC	CAWSADRTYEQYF
TRBV5-1	TRBJ2-7	.	few	TGCGCCAGCAGCTTGAGGCCGGGGTCCTACGAGCAGTACTTC	CASSLRPGSYEQYF
TRBV6-5	TRBJ2-1	.	.	TGTGCCAGCAGTTACTCCCGGGAGCAGTTCTTC	CASSYSREQFF
TRBV30	TRBJ2-3	.	.	TGTGCCTGGGGTACAGCATTTAGCACAGATACGCAGTATTTT	CAWGTAFSTDTQYF
TRBV5-1	TRBJ2-2	.	.	TGCGCCAGCAGCTTGCAATACACCGGGGAGCTGTTTTTT	CASSLQYTGELFF
TRBV29-1	TRBJ2-7	.	few	TGCAGCGTTGAAGGGCAATACGAGCAGTACTTC	CSVEGQYEQYF
TRBV30	TRBJ2-1	TRBD2	.	TGTGCCTGGAGTGTACAGTATAGACGGGCTAGCGGAAACAATGAGCAGTTCTTC	CAWSVQYRRASGNNEQFF
TRBV29-1	TRBJ1-2	.	.	TGCAGCGTTGAGGGAGGGAATGGCTACACCTTC	CSVEGGNGYTF
TRBV5-6	TRBJ1-1	.	few	TGTGCCAGCAGCTTCCCGGACGGTATCACTGAAGCTTTCTTT	CASSFPDGITEAFF
TRBV29-1	TRBJ2-3	TRBD2	.	TGCACCATAGTACCAGCGGGAGCCCGCACAGATACGCAGTATTTT	CTIVPAGARTDTQYF
TRBV15	TRBJ2-3	.	.	TGTGCCACCAGCAGAAGTGGGGATACGCAGTATTTT	CATSRSGDTQYF
TRBV29-1	TRBJ2-2	.	few	TGCAGCGTTGGCAAGTCGAACACCGGGGAGCTGTTTTTT	CSVGKSNTGELFF
TRBV29-1	TRBJ1-1	.	few	TGCAGCGCTAGGGTAGGAGCTGAAGCTTTCTTT	CSARVGAEAFF
TRBV7-9	TRBJ2-1	.	once	TGTGCCAGCCGTGGGACTGGCGGTGAGCAGTTCTTC	CASRGTGGEQFF
TRBV9	TRBJ2-7	.	few	TGTGCCAGCAGCGTAGGGGACGAGCAGTACTTC	CASSVGDEQYF
TRBV5-4	TRBJ2-1	.	.	TGTGCCAGCAGCTTAGGGGGGGACCTCAATGAGCAGTTCTTC	CASSLGGDLNEQFF
TRBV10-3	TRBJ1-2	.	.	TGTGCCATCAGTGTGACCCCCCAGGGAGCTAACTATGGCTACACCTTC	CAISVTPQGANYGYTF
TRBV11-2	TRBJ2-1	.	.	TGTGCCAGCACCCAAGACAATGAGCAGTTCTTC	CASTQDNEQFF
TRBV10-2	TRBJ2-5	.	.	TGCGCCACCTGGTGGGGTGGGACCCAGTACTTC	CATWWGGTQYF
TRBV7-2	TRBJ2-7	.	.	TGTGCCAGTAGAACGGGGGACGGCTACGAGCAGTACTTC	CASRTGDGYEQYF
TRBV29-1	TRBJ2-5	.	.	TGCAGCGTTGATTTAGGCCCTGAGACCCAGTACTTC	CSVDLGPETQYF